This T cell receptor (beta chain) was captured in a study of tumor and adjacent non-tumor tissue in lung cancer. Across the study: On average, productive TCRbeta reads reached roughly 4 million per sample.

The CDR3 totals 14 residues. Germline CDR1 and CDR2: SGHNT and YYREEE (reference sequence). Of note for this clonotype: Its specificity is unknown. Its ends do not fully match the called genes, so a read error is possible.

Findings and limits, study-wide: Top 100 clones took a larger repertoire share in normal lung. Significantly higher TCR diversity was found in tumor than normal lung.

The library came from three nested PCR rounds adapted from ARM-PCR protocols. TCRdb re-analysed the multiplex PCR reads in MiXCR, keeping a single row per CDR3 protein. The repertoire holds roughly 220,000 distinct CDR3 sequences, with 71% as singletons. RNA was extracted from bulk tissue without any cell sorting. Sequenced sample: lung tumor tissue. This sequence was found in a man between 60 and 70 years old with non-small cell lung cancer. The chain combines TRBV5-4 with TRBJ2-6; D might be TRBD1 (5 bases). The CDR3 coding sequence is TGTGCCAGCAGCTTAGATGCTGGGGCCAGCGTCCTGACTTTC. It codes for CASSLDAGASVLTF. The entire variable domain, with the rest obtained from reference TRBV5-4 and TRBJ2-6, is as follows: ETGVTQSPTHLIKTRGQQVTLRCSSQSGHNTVSWYQQALGQGPQFIFQYYREEENGRGNFPPRFSGLQFPNYSSELNVNALELDDSALYLCASSLDAGASVLTFGAGSRLTVL.